This T cell receptor beta chain was recorded in a study of blood T cell repertoires in COVID-19. Assay used: immunoSEQ multiplex PCR; TCRdb lists only in-frame clones, some missing. Here the sample spans 250,000 to 300,000 clones, around 88% being singletons. Source material: peripheral blood. The receptor was isolated from a young man with active or convalescent COVID-19.

CDR3 DNA sequence: TGTGCCAGCAGCTTTGGCACAGGGGGCAATCAGCCCCAGCATTTT. Its translation is CASSFGTGGNQPQHF. The rearrangement uses TRBV11-2 and TRBJ1-5; the match to TRBD1 covers 7 bases. The CDR3 runs to 15 residues. Germline CDR1 is SGHAT and CDR2 is FQNNGV. The ends lost 3 bases at V and 2 bases at J; junction bases unmatched: 4. Complete variable domain (other parts from reference TRBV11-2 and TRBJ1-5): EAGVAQSPRYKIIEKRQSVAFWCNPISGHATLYWYQQILGQGPKLLIQFQNNGVVDDSQLPKDRFSAERLKGVDSTLKIQPAKLEDSAVYLCASSFGTGGNQPQHFGDGTRLSIL.